This entry is about one TCR beta chain. Which antigen it targets is not known. There are no base qualities to consult, and no much larger clone falls within one base. This sample stems from a study of T cell repertoires in cytomegalovirus infection (dated by TCRdb to the late 2010s). With respect to the entire study: The peptide stimulations were aimed at well-studied HLA-B-restricted epitopes as well as recently identified HLA-C-restricted CMV epitopes, whose presentation resists viral immunomodulation. Because public TCR beta signatures pointed to carriage of CMV infection together with the matching HLA type, the HLA type of each donor mattered for the analysis. Paper-wide results and their limitations: Cumulative frequency of public TCR beta family members discriminated carriers of CMV infection plus the relevant HLA type in this cohort and an independent approximately 340-donor cohort. The ex vivo response was dominated by HLA-C-restricted CMV-specific TCR beta clonotypes, which also provided the single most frequent clonotype in two of eight donors.

The run used an Illumina HiSeq 1500. Using fastp at Q25 and MiXCR, TCRdb reprocessed the public reads and kept productive beta chains. Rows with a matching CDR3 protein are joined into one entry that keeps the most common DNA and genes. The sample includes some 320,000 distinct CDR3 sequences, with under 35% observed a single time. Clones ranked in the top ten supply 20% of the sample. The label giving this sample's treatment or condition can be read as: in vitro stimulation with specific CMV peptide epitopes to enrich CMV-specific T cells. The germline V gene provides CDR1 MGHDK and CDR2 SYGVNS. V loses 2 bases, J loses 5 bases, and the germline ends lie 18 bases apart. Spanning cysteine to phenylalanine, the CDR3 consists of 17 amino acids. CDR3 DNA only is kept here, 51 bases in frame from base 1.

The sequence came from a human donor in good health (CMV status not recorded). Some clones in this sample may be carry-over from other donors' samples. Specimen: cultured PBMCs, collected from culture after CMV antigen stimulation. The sequence links TRBV25-1 to TRBJ1-4; a weak D assignment points to TRBD1 (6 bases agree). The DNA sequence is TGTGCCAGCAGTGAACTCGGAAGGGGGGCCGGGAATGAAAAACTGTTTTTT. This codes for CASSELGRGAGNEKLFF.